These 19 T cell receptor beta chains came from one sample sequenced in a study of long-term antiretroviral therapy in people with HIV. Survey level was the resolution at which the v3.0 immunoSEQ assay ran. TCRdb's copy holds only in-frame clones and misses some; the assay was immunoSEQ multiplex PCR. In the table there are 20,000 to 30,000 clones, about 86% of which are singletons. Here the sequenced sample was unsorted PBMCs, taken 3 years after starting antiretroviral therapy. The receptors here all came from a man aged 18 to 29 with HIV.

The chain joins TRBV5-4 to TRBJ2-7, with D perhaps matching TRBD1 (5 bases). CDR3 length: 14 amino acids. Trimming took 2 bases from V and 0 from J, leaving 9 bases between them. The germline V gene has CDR1 SGHNT and CDR2 YYREEE (reference sequence). CDR3 in amino acids: CASSFFDSSYEQYF. DNA for the CDR3: TGTGCCAGCAGCTTTTTTGACAGCTCCTACGAGCAGTACTTC.

In its sample, this clone was seen once. The rearrangement links TRBV18 to TRBJ2-7; the match to TRBD2 covers 7 bases. Looked up from germline, CDR1 is KGHSH and CDR2 is LQKENI. V shed 1 base, J shed 3 bases, and the junction held 3 bases outside the gene matches. The length of the CDR3 is 14 residues. CDR3 DNA: TGTGCCAGCTCACCACAGGCGGGGGACTACGAGCAGTACTTC. Amino acids: CASSPQAGDYEQYF.

This clone showed up just once. The chain combines TRBV6-5 with TRBJ1-1; 10 nucleotides align to TRBD1. CDR3 size: 15 residues. Germline values: CDR1 MNHEY, CDR2 SVGAGI. V gave up 6 bases and J gave up 1 base; unmatched junction bases: 5. The CDR3 is CASRYDRGPNTEAFF. The CDR3 nucleotides are TGTGCCAGCAGATACGACAGGGGGCCGAACACTGAAGCTTTCTTT.

The rearrangement joins TRBV4-1 to TRBJ2-3; 12 bases agree with TRBD2. The CDR3 totals 19 residues. The germline V gene has CDR1 MGHRA and CDR2 YSYEKL. V shed 0 bases, J shed 8 bases, and the junction held 15 bases outside the gene matches. CDR3 nucleotide sequence: TGCGCCAGCAGCCAAGATGCGACTAGCGGGGGCATAGTGTTCGGTACGCAGTATTTT. It encodes CASSQDATSGGIVFGTQYF.

CDR3 amino acids: CASIKGGVIDNEQFF. Written as DNA, the CDR3 is TGTGCCAGCATCAAGGGCGGGGTTATAGACAATGAGCAGTTCTTC. The V gene is TRBV28, the J gene TRBJ2-1, with a tentative D call TRBD2 (6 bases). Germline CDR1 MDHEN, CDR2 SYDVKM. V gave up 7 bases and J gave up 5 bases, with 18 bases separating them. The CDR3 is made up of 15 amino acids. Looking up the rest from reference TRBV28 and TRBJ2-1 gives the full variable domain: DVKVTQSSRYLVKRTGEKVFLECVQDMDHENMFWYRQDPGLGLRLIYFSYDVKMKEKGDIPEGYSVSREKKERFSLILESASTNQTSMYLCASIKGGVIDNEQFFGPGTRLTVL.

The chain links TRBV7-3 to TRBJ2-3, with D uncertain. From germline, CDR1 is SGHTA and CDR2 FQGTGA. The ends were cut back, 1 base at V and 4 bases at J, with 15 bases in the middle. The CDR3 sequence is 16 residues long. The CDR3 DNA follows: TGTGCCAGCAGCTTAATGACGACTTCAGACGCAGATACGCAGTATTTT. It yields the protein CASSLMTTSDADTQYF.

V usage is TRBV18 and J usage is TRBJ1-1; D gene ambiguous. V shed 3 bases and J shed 8 bases, with 13 bases lying between them. Germline V CDR1 and CDR2: KGHSH, LQKENI. This CDR3 spans 13 amino acids. The CDR3 loop reads CASSPASRREAFF. The CDR3 coding sequence is TGTGCCAGCTCACCCGCGTCCCGGCGGGAAGCTTTCTTT.

V is TRBV10-1 and J is TRBJ2-5; maybe TRBD2 (7 bases). Germline V gene sequence: CDR1 WNHNN, CDR2 SYGVQD (reference sequence). The CDR3 has 14 residues. V was cut by 6 bases and J by 5 bases, with 16 bases left in between. Here the CDR3 DNA reads TGCGCCAGCAGCCCCGGGGGGCGCGGGGAGACCCAGTACTTC. This translates into CASSPGGRGETQYF.

The chain is built from TRBV7-6 and TRBJ2-3; 13 positions match TRBD2. Germline CDR1 reads SGHVS; CDR2 reads FNYEAQ. Trimming took 4 bases from V and 6 from J; bases not matched to a gene: 7. The CDR3 sequence is 16 residues long. CDR3 in amino acids: CASSSGLAGPPDTQYF. As DNA, the CDR3 is TGTGCCAGCAGCTCGGGACTAGCGGGGCCTCCTGATACGCAGTATTTT.

The chain links TRBV5-6 to TRBJ1-6; maybe TRBD1 (5 bases). CDR1 is SGHDT, CDR2 YYEEEE, per germline. The CDR3 has 15 residues. The ends were cut back, 1 base at V and 2 bases at J, with 7 bases in the middle. In nucleotides, the CDR3 is TGTGCCAGCAGCTTGTGGGGGACCTATAATTCACCCCTCCACTTT. It encodes CASSLWGTYNSPLHF.

The V call is TRBV6-5, the J call TRBJ2-2; D remains unclear. V shed 6 bases and J shed 0 bases, with 5 bases lying between them. The CDR3 has 13 amino acids. In germline, CDR1 is MNHEY, CDR2 SVGAGI. CDR3 in amino acids: CASRDPNTGELFF. CDR3 sequence (DNA): TGTGCCAGCAGGGACCCGAACACCGGGGAGCTGTTTTTT.

This clone occurred a few times. The chain links TRBV4-1 to TRBJ1-3; 8 bases map to TRBD1. CDR3 size: 19 residues. In germline, CDR1 is MGHRA, CDR2 YSYEKL. V lost 1 base to trimming and J lost 0 bases; unmatched junction nucleotides: 11. The CDR3 nucleotides read TGCGCCAGCAGCCAAGTGAGGACAGGGTTAATTAGCTCTGGAAACACCATATATTTT. It is translated as CASSQVRTGLISSGNTIYF.

J is TRBJ1-1 and V is TRBV2; D is unresolved. Trimming stripped 6 bases from V and 0 bases from J, with 11 bases between. This CDR3 comprises 14 residues. CDR1 is SNHLY, CDR2 FYNNEI, per germline. Here the CDR3 DNA reads TGTGCCAGCAGATTAAGAGCAATGAACACTGAAGCTTTCTTT. Its protein product is CASRLRAMNTEAFF. Using reference TRBV2 and TRBJ1-1 for the parts outside the CDR3, the full variable domain is EPEVTQTPSHQVTQMGQEVILRCVPISNHLYFYWYRQILGQKVEFLVSFYNNEISEKSEIFDDQFSVERPDGSNFTLKIRSTKLEDSAMYFCASRLRAMNTEAFFGQGTRLTVV.

In nucleotides, the CDR3 is TGTGCCAGCAGCTCTAAGCCCAAGGTTACAGATACGCAGTATTTT. Residues: CASSSKPKVTDTQYF. This chain uses TRBV5-4 with TRBJ2-3; unclear D gene. CDR3 size: 15 residues. Germline loops: CDR1 SGHNT, CDR2 YYREEE (reference sequence). V shed 3 bases and J shed 3 bases, with 14 bases lying between them.

The gene calls are TRBV10-1 and TRBJ2-3; unclear D gene. This CDR3 is 13 amino acids long. Trimming shortened V by 6 bases and J by 6 bases, and 13 bases separated the two germline ends. Germline CDR1 is WNHNN and CDR2 is SYGVQD (reference sequence). CDR3 region: CASSPDIWDTQYF. Here the CDR3 DNA reads TGCGCCAGCAGCCCTGATATATGGGATACGCAGTATTTT.

The chain links TRBV27 to TRBJ1-5, with D maybe TRBD1 (5 bases). The CDR3 has 15 residues. Per germline, CDR1 MNHEY and CDR2 SMNVEV (reference sequence). Trimming took 2 bases from V and 7 from J, leaving 15 bases between them. The CDR3 DNA reads as TGTGCCAGCAGTTTAGGATCGGGGCATGGGCAGCCCCAGCATTTT. Protein product: CASSLGSGHGQPQHF.

The chain is built from TRBV10-3 and TRBJ2-3, with D perhaps TRBD1 or TRBD2 (5 bases each). The CDR3 is 15 residues long. The V gene's germline CDR1 is ENHRY and CDR2 SYGVKD. V was trimmed by 3 bases and J by 6 bases, leaving 16 bases between them. CDR3 nucleotides: TGTGCCATCAGTGACCGGGTGGGGGTTGGGGATACGCAGTATTTT. Translated: CAISDRVGVGDTQYF.

CDR3 nucleotides: TGTGCCAGCAGCCCTTCTTGGGTCTCTAACTATGGCTACACCTTC. Residues: CASSPSWVSNYGYTF. The V gene is TRBV2, the J gene TRBJ1-2, with D unresolved. The germline V gene has CDR1 SNHLY and CDR2 FYNNEI. V lost 6 bases to trimming and J lost 0 bases, with 14 bases between them. The CDR3 is made up of 15 amino acids.

The chain recombines TRBV10-3 with TRBJ2-5; D is possibly TRBD1 or TRBD2 (5 bases each). The CDR3 extends over 14 amino acids. Trimming took 5 bases from V and 4 from J, leaving 14 bases between them. Germline CDR1 reads ENHRY; CDR2 reads SYGVKD. DNA for the CDR3: TGTGCCATCAGTCCTCGCAGGGACGGAGAGACCCAGTACTTC. Translation: CAISPRRDGETQYF.